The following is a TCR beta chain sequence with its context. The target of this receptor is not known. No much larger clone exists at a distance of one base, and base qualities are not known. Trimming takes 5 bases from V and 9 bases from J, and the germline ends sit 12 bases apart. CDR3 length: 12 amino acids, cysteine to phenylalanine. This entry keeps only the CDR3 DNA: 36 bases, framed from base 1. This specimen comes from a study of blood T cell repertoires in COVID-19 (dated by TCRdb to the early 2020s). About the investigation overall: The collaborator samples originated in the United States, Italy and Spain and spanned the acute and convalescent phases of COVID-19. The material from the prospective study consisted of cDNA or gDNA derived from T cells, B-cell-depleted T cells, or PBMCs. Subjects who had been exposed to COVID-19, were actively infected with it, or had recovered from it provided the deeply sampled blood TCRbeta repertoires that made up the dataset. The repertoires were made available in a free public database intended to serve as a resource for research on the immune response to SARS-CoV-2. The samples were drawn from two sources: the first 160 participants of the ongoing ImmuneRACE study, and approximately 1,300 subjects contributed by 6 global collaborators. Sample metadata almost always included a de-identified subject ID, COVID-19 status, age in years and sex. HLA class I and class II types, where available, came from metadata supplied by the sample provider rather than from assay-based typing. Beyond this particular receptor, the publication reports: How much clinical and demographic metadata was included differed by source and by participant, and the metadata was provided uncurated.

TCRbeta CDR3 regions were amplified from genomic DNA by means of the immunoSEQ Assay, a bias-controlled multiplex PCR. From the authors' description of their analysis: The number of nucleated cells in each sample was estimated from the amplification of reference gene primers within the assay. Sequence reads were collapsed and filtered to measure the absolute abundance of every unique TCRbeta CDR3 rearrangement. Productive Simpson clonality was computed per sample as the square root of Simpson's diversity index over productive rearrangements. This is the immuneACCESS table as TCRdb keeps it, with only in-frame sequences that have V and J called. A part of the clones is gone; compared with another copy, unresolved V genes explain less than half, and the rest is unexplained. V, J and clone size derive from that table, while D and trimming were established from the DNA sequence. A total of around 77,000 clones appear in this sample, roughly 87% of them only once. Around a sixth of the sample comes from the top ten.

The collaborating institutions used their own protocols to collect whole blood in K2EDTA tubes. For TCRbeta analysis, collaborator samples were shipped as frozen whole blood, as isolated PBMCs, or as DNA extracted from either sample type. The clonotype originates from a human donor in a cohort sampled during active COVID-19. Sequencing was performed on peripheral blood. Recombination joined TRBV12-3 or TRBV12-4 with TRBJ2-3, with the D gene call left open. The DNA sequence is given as TGTGCCAGCAGTCCTCTAAGAGGCACGCAGTATTTT. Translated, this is CASSPLRGTQYF.